The rows below give T cell receptor beta chains drawn from one sample of a study of cytomegalovirus exposure and HLA in healthy donors. Libraries were prepared by immunoSEQ multiplex PCR; TCRdb keeps only in-frame clonotypes and omits some of them. The sample records 200,000 to 250,000 clones, almost 70% being singletons. The sequenced material came from PBMCs. Source of these receptors: a man in his forties or fifties in good health and CMV-seropositive. CDR3s include the opening cysteine and the closing phenylalanine or tryptophan.

CASSFGRGRQPQHF | TRBJ1-5 | TRBV5-8
CASSVQGAFTGELFF | TRBJ2-2 | TRBV2
CASSQTEYEQYF | TRBJ2-7 | TRBV5-6
CASRRAHEQYF | TRBJ2-7 | TRBV6-5
CASSEVPGQGGLTF | TRBJ1-2 | TRBV6-5
CASSPLRGGDTEAFF | TRBJ1-1 | TRBV7-8
CASSVGQGNYGYTF | TRBJ1-2 | TRBV9
CASRVPGTGPGNTIYF | TRBJ1-3 | TRBV7-2
CASLAGVISYEQYF | - | TRBV2
CASSLITGEAFF | TRBJ1-1 | TRBV11-2
CASSPQGYEQYF | TRBJ2-7 | TRBV11-2
CASSIVDSYNEQFF | TRBJ2-1 | TRBV19
CASSLSKPSNEKLFF | TRBJ1-4 | TRBV5-6
CASSQAGTGWDEQYF | TRBJ2-7 | TRBV7-9
CSVPSGGTTDTQYF | TRBJ2-3 | TRBV29-1
CASSSSPGLAGYEQYF | TRBJ2-7 | TRBV5-4
CSVASRGPSYEQYF | TRBJ2-7 | TRBV29-1
CASSPLGGGAADTQYF | TRBJ2-3 | TRBV5-5
CASSPERVGEQFF | TRBJ2-1 | TRBV11-2
CASSGQGYTGELFF | TRBJ2-2 | TRBV27
CASGTGGRTFF | TRBJ2-1 | TRBV5-6
CASSMGQLYNEKLFF | TRBJ1-4 | TRBV27
CASSLGTGAYEQYF | TRBJ2-7 | TRBV18
CASSGYGLAGGWADTQYF | TRBJ2-3 | TRBV2
CASSVTGLVETQYF | TRBJ2-5 | TRBV5-1
CAGSPGGINQPQHF | TRBJ1-5 | TRBV2
CASSGRPGQGVATNEKLFF | TRBJ1-4 | TRBV4-1
CASSLGEIYNEQFF | TRBJ2-1 | TRBV5-4
CASSYNSSPLHF | TRBJ1-6 | TRBV6-6
CASRGNSRGSNTGELFF | TRBJ2-2 | TRBV7-6
CASASDSYGYTF | TRBJ1-2 | TRBV12-5
CASSQAGQGASYEQYF | TRBJ2-7 | TRBV4-1
CASSPTGLPYNEQFF | TRBJ2-1 | TRBV4-3
CASKDRVVETQYF | TRBJ2-5 | TRBV19
CASSLPGGDSDEQYF | TRBJ2-7 | TRBV28
CASSLAMAGGQVDTQYF | TRBJ2-3 | TRBV7-8
CASSLETGGSGYTF | TRBJ1-2 | TRBV7-8
CAISEARRGGHLSNTGELFF | TRBJ2-2 | TRBV10-3
CASTRAAGGNGANVLTF | TRBJ2-6 | TRBV5-4
CASSQESHGGLQPQHF | TRBJ1-5 | TRBV4-2
CASSLRSASNEKLFF | TRBJ1-4 | TRBV27
CASSLEDRVFETQYF | TRBJ2-5 | TRBV5-1
CASSLSRQGYTEAFF | TRBJ1-1 | TRBV5-1
CASSSPPNTEAFF | TRBJ1-1 | TRBV5-4
CATSRGQGRFLEQYF | TRBJ2-7 | TRBV15
CSVSGQGGNYGYTF | TRBJ1-2 | TRBV29-1
CASSRGAGGPNEQYF | TRBJ2-7 | TRBV5-1
CASGSTLSGRNTEAFF | TRBJ1-1 | TRBV12-5
CASRWSGGTDTQYF | TRBJ2-3 | TRBV5-4
CASSLLSLPAFF | TRBJ1-1 | TRBV5-5
CASSSRSTGPGNTIYF | TRBJ1-3 | TRBV5-6
CASSIRRDLNTEAFF | TRBJ1-1 | TRBV11-2